This T cell receptor (beta chain) was sequenced in a study of OX40 agonist ivuxolimab in advanced cancers. The wider study: Ivuxolimab, an antibody acting as an agonist of OX40 (CD134), was used to treat patients.

Sequencing was performed with immunoSEQ multiplex PCR; in TCRdb, only in-frame clones are kept and a portion is missing. The repertoire includes under 100,000 clones, around 78% of them detected once, and approximately 0.78% sits in the top ten. The sequence was collected from an adult with an advanced solid tumor such as melanoma, head and neck, liver or kidney cancer. This specimen was CD4+ or CD8+ T cells sorted from blood, taken in a trial of the OX40 agonist ivuxolimab.

CDR3: CASSYSRGAGELFF. In nucleotides, the CDR3 is TGTGCCAGCAGTTACTCGAGGGGTGCGGGGGAGCTGTTTTTT. The V call is TRBV6-5, the J call TRBJ2-2; possibly TRBD1 or TRBD2 for D (5 bases each). The V gene lost 0 bases and the J gene lost 8 bases, with 10 bases spanning the gap. The CDR3 is 14 residues long. The V gene's germline CDR1 is MNHEY and CDR2 SVGAGI.